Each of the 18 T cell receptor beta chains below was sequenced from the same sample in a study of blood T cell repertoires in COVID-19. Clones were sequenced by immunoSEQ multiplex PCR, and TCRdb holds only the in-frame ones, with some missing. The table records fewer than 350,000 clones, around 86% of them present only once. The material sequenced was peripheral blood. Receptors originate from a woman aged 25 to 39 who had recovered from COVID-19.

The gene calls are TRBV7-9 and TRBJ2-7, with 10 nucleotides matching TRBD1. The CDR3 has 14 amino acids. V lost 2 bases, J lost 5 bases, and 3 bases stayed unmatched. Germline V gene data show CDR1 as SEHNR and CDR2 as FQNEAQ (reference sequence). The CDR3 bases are TGTGCCAGCAGCTTAAGTGGGACAGGGGACGAGCAGTACTTC. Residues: CASSLSGTGDEQYF.

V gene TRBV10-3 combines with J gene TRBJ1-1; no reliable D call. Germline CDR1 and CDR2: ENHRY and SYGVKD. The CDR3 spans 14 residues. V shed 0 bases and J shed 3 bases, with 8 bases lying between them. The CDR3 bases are TGTGCCATCAGTGAGTCGAAGGCGGACACTGAAGCTTTCTTT. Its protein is CAISESKADTEAFF.

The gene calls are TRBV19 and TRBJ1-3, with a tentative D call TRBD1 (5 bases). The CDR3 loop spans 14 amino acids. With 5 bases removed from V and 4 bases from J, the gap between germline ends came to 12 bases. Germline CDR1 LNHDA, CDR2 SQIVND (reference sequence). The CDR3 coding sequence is TGTGCCAGTAGTCCGGCAGGGCCGGGAAACACCATATATTTT. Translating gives CASSPAGPGNTIYF. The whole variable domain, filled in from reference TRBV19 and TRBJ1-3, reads DGGITQSPKYLFRKEGQNVTLSCEQNLNHDAMYWYRQDPGQGLRLIYYSQIVNDFQKGDIAEGYSVSREKKESFPLTVTSAQKNPTAFYLCASSPAGPGNTIYFGEGSWLTVV.

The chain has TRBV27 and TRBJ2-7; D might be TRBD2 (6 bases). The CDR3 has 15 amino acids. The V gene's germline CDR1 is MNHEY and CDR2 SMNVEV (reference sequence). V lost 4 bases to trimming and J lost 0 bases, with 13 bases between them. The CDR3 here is CASSSSGTHSYEQYF. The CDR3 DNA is TGTGCCAGCAGTTCTTCCGGGACTCACTCCTACGAGCAGTACTTC.

CDR3 sequence: CASGSSQNTGELFF. CDR3 bases: TGTGCCAGCGGTAGCTCACAGAACACCGGGGAGCTGTTTTTT. The chain carries TRBV7-2 and TRBJ2-2; D call uncertain. CDR3 length: 14 residues. V lost 8 bases, J lost 1 base, and 11 bases lay in between. CDR1 is SGHTA and CDR2 is FQGNSA in the germline V gene.

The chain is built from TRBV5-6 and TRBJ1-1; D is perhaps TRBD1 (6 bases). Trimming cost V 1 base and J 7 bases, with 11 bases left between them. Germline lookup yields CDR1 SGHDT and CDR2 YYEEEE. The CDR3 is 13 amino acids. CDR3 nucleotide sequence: TGTGCCAGCAGCTTGTACGACAGGCGTGAAGCTTTCTTT. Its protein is CASSLYDRREAFF.

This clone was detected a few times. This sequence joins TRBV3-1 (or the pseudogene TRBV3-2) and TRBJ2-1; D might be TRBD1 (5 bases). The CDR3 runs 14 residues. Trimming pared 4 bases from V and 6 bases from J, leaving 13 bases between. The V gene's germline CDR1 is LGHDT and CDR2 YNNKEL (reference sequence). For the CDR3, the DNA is TGTGCCAGCAGCCCTAGGCCCCAGGGCAATGAGCAGTTCTTC. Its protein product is CASSPRPQGNEQFF.

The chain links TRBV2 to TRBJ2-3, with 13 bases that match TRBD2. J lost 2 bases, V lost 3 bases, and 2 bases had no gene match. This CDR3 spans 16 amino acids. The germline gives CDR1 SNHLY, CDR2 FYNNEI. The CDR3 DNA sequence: TGTGCCAGCAGTGAGACTAGCGGGGGGTTCACAGATACGCAGTATTTT. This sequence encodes CASSETSGGFTDTQYF.

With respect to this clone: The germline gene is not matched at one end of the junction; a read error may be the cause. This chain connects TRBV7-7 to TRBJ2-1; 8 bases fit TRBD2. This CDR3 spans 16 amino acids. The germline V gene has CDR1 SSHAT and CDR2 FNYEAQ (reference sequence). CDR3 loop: CASSPLGAGGNNEQFF. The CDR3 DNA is TGTGCTAGCAGCCCCCTCGGGGCGGGGGGAAACAATGAGCAGTTCTTC.

The CDR3 is CSASITGLDTQYF. The CDR3 DNA reads as TGCAGTGCTAGTATTACAGGGTTGGATACGCAGTATTTT. The chain joins TRBV20-1 to TRBJ2-3, with D tentatively TRBD1 (6 bases). The CDR3 covers 13 residues. The germline CDR1 and CDR2 sequences are DFQATT and SNEGSKA (reference sequence). Trimming stripped 3 bases from V and 6 bases from J, with 13 bases between.

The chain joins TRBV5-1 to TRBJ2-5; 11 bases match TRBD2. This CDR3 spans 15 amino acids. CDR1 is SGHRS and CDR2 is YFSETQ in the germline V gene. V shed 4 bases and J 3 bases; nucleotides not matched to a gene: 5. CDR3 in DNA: TGCGCCAGCAGCGCGACACTAGCGGGAGAAGAGACCCAGTACTTC. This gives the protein CASSATLAGEETQYF. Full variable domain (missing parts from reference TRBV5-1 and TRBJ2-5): KAGVTQTPRYLIKTRGQQVTLSCSPISGHRSVSWYQQTPGQGLQFLFEYFSETQRNKGNFPGRFSGRQFSNSRSEMNVSTLELGDSALYLCASSATLAGEETQYFGPGTRLLVL.

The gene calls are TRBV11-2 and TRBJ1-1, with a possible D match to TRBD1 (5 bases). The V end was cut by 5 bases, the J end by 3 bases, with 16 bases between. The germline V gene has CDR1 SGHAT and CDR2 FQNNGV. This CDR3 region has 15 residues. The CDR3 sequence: CASSPQQDRYTEAFF. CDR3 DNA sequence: TGTGCCAGCAGCCCACAACAGGATCGCTACACTGAAGCTTTCTTT.

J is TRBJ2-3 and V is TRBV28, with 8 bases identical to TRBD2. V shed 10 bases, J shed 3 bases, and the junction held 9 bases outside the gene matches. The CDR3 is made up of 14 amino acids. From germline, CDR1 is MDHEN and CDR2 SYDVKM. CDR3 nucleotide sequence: TGTGCCACGGCGGGGGGCTTGGGGACAGATACGCAGTATTTT. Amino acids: CATAGGLGTDTQYF.

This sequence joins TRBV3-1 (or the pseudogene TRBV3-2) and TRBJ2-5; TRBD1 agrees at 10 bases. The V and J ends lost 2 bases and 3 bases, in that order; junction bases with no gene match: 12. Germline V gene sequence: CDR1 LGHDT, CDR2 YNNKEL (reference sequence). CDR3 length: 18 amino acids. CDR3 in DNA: TGTGCCAGCAGCCAACCCAAGCGCCCGGACAGGGGGGAAGAGACCCAGTACTTC. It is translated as CASSQPKRPDRGEETQYF.

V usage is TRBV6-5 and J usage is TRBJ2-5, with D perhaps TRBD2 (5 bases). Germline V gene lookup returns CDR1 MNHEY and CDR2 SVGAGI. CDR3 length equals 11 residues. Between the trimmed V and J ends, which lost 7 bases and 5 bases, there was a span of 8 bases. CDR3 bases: TGTGCCAGCAAACGGAGGGAGACCCAGTACTTC. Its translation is CASKRRETQYF.

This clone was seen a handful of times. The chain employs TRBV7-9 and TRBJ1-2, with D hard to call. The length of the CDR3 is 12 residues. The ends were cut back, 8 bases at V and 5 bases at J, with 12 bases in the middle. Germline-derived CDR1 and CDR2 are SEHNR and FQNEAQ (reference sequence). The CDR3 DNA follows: TGTGCCAGCCGCGGGAGCGATTATGGCTACACCTTC. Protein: CASRGSDYGYTF. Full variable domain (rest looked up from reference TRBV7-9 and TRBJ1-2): DTGVSQNPRHKITKRGQNVTFRCDPISEHNRLYWYRQTLGQGPEFLTYFQNEAQLEKSRLLSDRFSAERPKGSFSTLEIQRTEQGDSAMYLCASRGSDYGYTFGSGTRLTVV.

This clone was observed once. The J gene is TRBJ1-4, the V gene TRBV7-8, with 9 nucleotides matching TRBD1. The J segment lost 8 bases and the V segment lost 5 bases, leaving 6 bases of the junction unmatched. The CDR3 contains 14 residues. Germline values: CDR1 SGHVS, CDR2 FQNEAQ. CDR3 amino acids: CASSLRDREEKLFF. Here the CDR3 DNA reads TGTGCCAGCAGCCTCCGGGACAGGGAAGAAAAACTGTTTTTT.

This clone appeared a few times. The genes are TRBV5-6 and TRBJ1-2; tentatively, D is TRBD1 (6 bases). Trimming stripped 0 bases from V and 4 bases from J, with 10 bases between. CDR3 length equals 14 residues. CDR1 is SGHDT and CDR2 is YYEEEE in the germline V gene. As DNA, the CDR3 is TGTGCCAGCAGCTTGGTGGTGGACAGCTATGGCTACACCTTC. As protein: CASSLVVDSYGYTF.